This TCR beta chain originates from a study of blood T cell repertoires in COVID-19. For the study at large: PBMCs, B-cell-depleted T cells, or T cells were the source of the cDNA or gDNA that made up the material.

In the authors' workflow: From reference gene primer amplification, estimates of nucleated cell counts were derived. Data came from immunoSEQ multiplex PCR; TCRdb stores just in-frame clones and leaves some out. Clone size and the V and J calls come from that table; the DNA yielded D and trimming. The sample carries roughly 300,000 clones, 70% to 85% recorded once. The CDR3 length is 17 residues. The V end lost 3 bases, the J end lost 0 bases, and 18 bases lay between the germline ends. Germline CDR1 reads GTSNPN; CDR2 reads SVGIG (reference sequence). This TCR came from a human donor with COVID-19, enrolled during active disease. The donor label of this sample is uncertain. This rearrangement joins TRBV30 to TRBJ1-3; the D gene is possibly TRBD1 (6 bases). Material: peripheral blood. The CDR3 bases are TGTGCCTGGAGCGCAATTGGGCAGGGGAGCTCTGGAAACACCATATATTTT. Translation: CAWSAIGQGSSGNTIYF.